The source of this T cell receptor beta chain is a study of CD8 T cells in ankylosing spondylitis. Study outcomes and limitations: Relatively rare in peripheral blood, disease-linked clones were also CD8+. Reportedly, disease-linked clones are significantly enriched in ankylosing spondylitis patients' matched synovial fluid.

Via MiXCR, TCRdb re-called the 5' RACE reads, giving one row per CDR3 protein. The sample consists of approximately 340,000 distinct CDR3 sequences, roughly 14% of them appearing once. Germline-derived CDR1 and CDR2 are SGHDT and YYEEEE. The ends lost 5 bases at V and 5 bases at J; junction bases unmatched: 19. The CDR3 has 18 residues. On this clonotype: The target antigen is unknown.

This sequence was found in a male donor with ankylosing spondylitis or in good health (not recorded which). The rearrangement uses TRBV5-6 and TRBJ2-5, with 9 bases that match TRBD2. Sequences were obtained from blood, either unsorted or a sorted T cell fraction (not recorded which). This chain's CDR3 is CASRQVAGVGLRGETQYF. The DNA for the CDR3 is TGTGCCAGCAGACAAGTAGCGGGAGTCGGCCTTCGGGGGGAGACCCAGTACTTC.